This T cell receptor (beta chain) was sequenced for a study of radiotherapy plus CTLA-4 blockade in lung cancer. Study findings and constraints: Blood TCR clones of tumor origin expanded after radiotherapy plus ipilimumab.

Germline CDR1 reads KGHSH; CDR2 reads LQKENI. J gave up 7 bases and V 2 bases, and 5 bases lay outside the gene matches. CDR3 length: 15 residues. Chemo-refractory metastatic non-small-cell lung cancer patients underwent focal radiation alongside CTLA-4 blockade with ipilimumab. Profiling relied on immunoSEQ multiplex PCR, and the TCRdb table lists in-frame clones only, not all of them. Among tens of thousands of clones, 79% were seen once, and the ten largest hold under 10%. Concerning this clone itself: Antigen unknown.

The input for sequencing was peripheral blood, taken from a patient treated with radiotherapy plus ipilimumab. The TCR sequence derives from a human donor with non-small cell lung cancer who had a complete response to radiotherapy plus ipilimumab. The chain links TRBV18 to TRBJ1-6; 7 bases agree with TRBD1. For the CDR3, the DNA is TGTGCCAGCTCACCAGACAGGGCCGGGAATTCACCCCTCCACTTT. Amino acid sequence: CASSPDRAGNSPLHF. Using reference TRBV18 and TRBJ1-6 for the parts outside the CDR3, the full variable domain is NAGVMQNPRHLVRRRGQEARLRCSPMKGHSHVYWYRQLPEEGLKFMVYLQKENIIDESGMPKERFSAEFPKEGPSILRIQQVVRGDSAAYFCASSPDRAGNSPLHFGNGTRLTVT.